This TCR beta chain was recovered during a study of T cells after yellow fever vaccination. Across the study: In the case of low-cell-number fractions, SMART-Seq v4 Ultra Low Input was used for preparation. Study-wide points: Subsequent to the booster, the majority of primary-vaccination clones reappeared (roughly 96% CD4, around 90% CD8). From the bulk population, abundant clonotypes could contaminate and appear within FACS-sorted repertoires.

This clonotype occurred a few times. The target antigen is unknown. UMIs were added to TCR cDNA along with a universal primer site when it was made by 5'RACE template switching. TCRdb passed the 5' RACE reads through MiXCR, listing each CDR3 protein once. The table records 300,000 or so distinct CDR3 sequences, 10% to 15% of them present only once. CDR1 is DFQATT and CDR2 is SNEGSKA in the germline V gene (reference sequence). The CDR3 totals 13 residues. This rearrangement joins TRBV20-1 to TRBJ2-1, with 8 positions matching TRBD2. The specimen was CD4+ T cells sorted from PBMCs, collected 45 days after the yellow fever booster vaccination. The source of this sequence is a young man who received the YFV17D yellow fever vaccine. The CDR3 bases are TGCAGGGTACGGACTAGCAGATACAATGAGCAGTTCTTC. This gives the protein CRVRTSRYNEQFF.